This passage covers 16 T cell receptor beta chains from one sample sequenced in a study of OX40 agonist ivuxolimab in advanced cancers. The protocol used for the library was the immunoSEQ multiplex PCR assay. TCRdb re-hosts the immuneACCESS table, in-frame sequences only. Its copies lack some clones; in the studies checked, an unresolved V gene accounts for under half of them, and the cause for the rest is not known. Across this sample there are tens of thousands of clones, with 93% seen only once. The ten largest clones represent 15% to 20% of the sample. Sample: CD4+ or CD8+ T cells sorted from blood, taken in a trial of the OX40 agonist ivuxolimab. These receptors originate from an adult with an advanced solid tumor such as melanoma, head and neck, liver or kidney cancer.

The V gene is TRBV7-9, the J gene TRBJ2-3, with unresolved D. Germline CDR1 and CDR2: SEHNR and FQNEAQ (reference sequence). V lost 5 bases to trimming and J lost 0 bases, with 9 bases between them. CDR3 size: 14 residues. CDR3 loop: CASSQVYSTDTQYF. The CDR3 nucleotides read TGTGCCAGCAGCCAAGTTTATAGCACAGATACGCAGTATTTT.

Here the CDR3 DNA reads TGTGCCAGCAGCATGGACGGGAACTATGGCTACACCTTC. This codes for CASSMDGNYGYTF. The chain recombines TRBV28 with TRBJ1-2; no clear D. Germline assignment: CDR1 MDHEN and CDR2 SYDVKM. The CDR3 has 13 residues. V gave up 6 bases and J gave up 2 bases, with 10 bases separating them.

The chain links TRBV14 to TRBJ2-7; a weak D match, TRBD1 (5 bases). V lost 3 bases and J lost 4, with 13 bases in between. There are 14 residues in the CDR3. The germline V gene has CDR1 SGHDN and CDR2 FVKESK. The CDR3 protein is CASSQFETAYEQYF. DNA for the CDR3: TGTGCCAGCAGCCAGTTCGAGACAGCGTACGAGCAGTACTTC. The whole variable domain, remainder taken from reference TRBV14 and TRBJ2-7, is EAGVTQFPSHSVIEKGQTVTLRCDPISGHDNLYWYRRVMGKEIKFLLHFVKESKQDESGMPNNRFLAERTGGTYSTLKVQPAELEDSGVYFCASSQFETAYEQYFGPGTRLTVT.

The gene calls are TRBV4-3 and TRBJ2-7, with D tentatively TRBD2 (6 bases). V lost 0 bases and J lost 4, with 16 bases in between. Germline V lookup: CDR1 LGHNA, CDR2 YSLEER. The CDR3 length is 16 residues. Here the CDR3 DNA reads TGCGCCAGCAGCCAAGACCCGGGACCGGGGGAGTACGAGCAGTACTTC. Encoded protein: CASSQDPGPGEYEQYF.

The genes are TRBV15 and TRBJ1-5, with TRBD1 matching 9 bases. Germline V CDR1 and CDR2: LNHNV, YYDKDF (reference sequence). After removal of 1 base from V and 3 bases from J, the junction contained 7 bases not matched to a gene. This CDR3 spans 17 amino acids. CDR3 region: CATSRAPQGAINQPQHF. CDR3 DNA sequence: TGTGCCACCAGCAGAGCTCCACAGGGGGCCATCAATCAGCCCCAGCATTTT.

This clone was seen just once. The rearrangement uses TRBV4-3 and TRBJ2-5; D unclear. Trimming took 1 base from V and 4 from J, leaving 13 bases between them. The CDR3 contains 15 residues. Germline-derived CDR1 and CDR2 are LGHNA and YSLEER. CDR3 amino acids: CASSQGSGYGETQYF. CDR3 nucleotide sequence: TGCGCCAGCAGCCAAGGGTCCGGGTATGGAGAGACCCAGTACTTC.

The chain recombines TRBV9 with TRBJ2-2, with no clear D. In germline, CDR1 is SGDLS, CDR2 YYNGEE. V lost 0 bases to trimming and J lost 9 bases, with 6 bases between them. The CDR3 runs 12 residues. The CDR3 loop is CASSVGSRELFF. The CDR3 DNA reads as TGTGCCAGCAGCGTAGGTAGCCGGGAGCTGTTTTTT.

The V and J genes are TRBV10-3 and TRBJ1-5; 7 bases align to TRBD1. The V and J ends lost 10 bases and 3 bases, in that order; junction bases with no gene match: 6. This CDR3 comprises 13 residues. Per the germline V gene, CDR1 is ENHRY and CDR2 is SYGVKD. The CDR3 bases are TGTGCCAATGGGCAGGGGGTCAATCAGCCCCAGCATTTT. Its translation is CANGQGVNQPQHF.

This chain links TRBV4-3 with TRBJ2-2; 11 bases match TRBD1. The length of the CDR3 is 15 residues. CDR1 LGHNA and CDR2 YSLEER come from the germline V gene. With V trimmed by 3 bases and J by 6 bases, 3 bases remained unmatched. CDR3 coding DNA: TGCGCCAGCAGCCAGGGGACAGGGGGTCCCGGGGAGCTGTTTTTT. Its translation: CASSQGTGGPGELFF.

The genes are TRBV27 and TRBJ1-5, with 7 nucleotides matching TRBD1. The J segment lost 3 bases and the V segment lost 5 bases, leaving 16 bases of the junction unmatched. Germline V gene data show CDR1 as MNHEY and CDR2 as SMNVEV (reference sequence). There are 18 residues in the CDR3. CDR3 nucleotides: TGTGCCAGCAGTCCCTTTATAGGCAGGGGGTCCCTCAATCAGCCCCAGCATTTT. This sequence encodes CASSPFIGRGSLNQPQHF.

This sequence joins TRBV30 and TRBJ2-7, with unresolved D. The germline gives CDR1 GTSNPN, CDR2 SVGIG (reference sequence). The CDR3 runs 13 residues. With 2 bases removed from V and 2 bases from J, the gap between germline ends came to 10 bases. The chain's CDR3 is CAWSNTNPYEQYF. The CDR3 DNA is TGTGCCTGGAGTAACACGAACCCCTACGAGCAGTACTTC.

The rearrangement links TRBV5-6 to TRBJ2-7; 7 nucleotides agree with TRBD2. The V and J ends lost 3 bases and 0 bases, in that order; junction bases with no gene match: 3. Germline-derived CDR1 and CDR2 are SGHDT and YYEEEE. The CDR3 is 14 amino acids. The CDR3 spells CASSSGGSSYEQYF. The CDR3 nucleotides are TGTGCCAGCAGCTCCGGCGGGAGCTCCTACGAGCAGTACTTC.

This clone appeared once. J is TRBJ1-5 and V is TRBV28, with D tentatively TRBD1 (5 bases). The CDR3 sequence is 17 residues long. The germline V gene encodes CDR1 MDHEN and CDR2 SYDVKM. Trimming left V 5 bases short and J 6 bases short, with 23 bases between. The CDR3: CASSLAIGTARAQPQHF. The CDR3 DNA follows: TGTGCCAGCAGTCTCGCCATCGGGACGGCCCGGGCTCAGCCCCAGCATTTT.

The chain is built from TRBV28 and TRBJ2-1; 9 bases are shared with TRBD2. Trimming took 4 bases from V and 8 from J; bases not matched to a gene: 6. There are 14 residues in the CDR3. The germline CDR1 and CDR2 sequences are MDHEN and SYDVKM. CDR3 loop: CASSWGTSNDEQFF. As DNA, the CDR3 is TGTGCCAGCAGTTGGGGGACTAGCAACGATGAGCAGTTCTTC.

This clone appeared once. The V call is TRBV10-3, the J call TRBJ1-2; 7 bases fit TRBD1. V lost 8 bases and J lost 6; bases outside the gene matches: 9. Germline CDR1 reads ENHRY; CDR2 reads SYGVKD. This CDR3 is built from 13 residues. CDR3 nucleotide sequence: TGTGCCATCCTTAAAGACAGGGCTGATGGCTACACCTTC. Amino acid sequence: CAILKDRADGYTF.

This chain uses TRBV28 with TRBJ2-7; 8 nucleotides line up with TRBD2. There are 14 residues in the CDR3. Germline values: CDR1 MDHEN, CDR2 SYDVKM. The J segment lost 5 bases and the V segment lost 5 bases, leaving 8 bases of the junction unmatched. This CDR3 reads CASSPAGEGDEQYF. Here the CDR3 DNA reads TGTGCCAGCAGTCCAGCGGGAGAGGGGGACGAGCAGTACTTC.